The clone carrying this T cell receptor beta chain was recorded only once. The data derive from a study of CD8 T cells in Susac syndrome. The V segment lost 4 bases and the J segment 9 bases; nucleotides outside the gene matches: 14. This CDR3 is 16 amino acids long. The germline V gene encodes CDR1 SGHAT and CDR2 FQNNGV. Reverse transcription of about 0.5 to 1 ug RNA used random hexamers. It was immunoSEQ multiplex PCR that amplified TCR beta CDR3 across 54 Vbeta and 13 Jbeta. TCRdb recomputed calls from the immunoSEQ multiplex PCR reads with MiXCR, one row per CDR3 protein. This table holds fewer than 350,000 distinct CDR3 sequences, just over 90% found once. Stable or active relapsing-remitting multiple sclerosis, untreated and meeting revised McDonald criteria, defined the controls.

Sequencing used CD4+ T cells from PBMCs. This clonotype originated in a human donor with multiple sclerosis. V usage is TRBV11-2 and J usage is TRBJ2-1; 8 nucleotides match TRBD2. As DNA, the CDR3 is TGTGCCAGCAGCTCTGCCGGGAGGGCCTCGGTTAGTGAGCAGTTCTTC. Protein product: CASSSAGRASVSEQFF.